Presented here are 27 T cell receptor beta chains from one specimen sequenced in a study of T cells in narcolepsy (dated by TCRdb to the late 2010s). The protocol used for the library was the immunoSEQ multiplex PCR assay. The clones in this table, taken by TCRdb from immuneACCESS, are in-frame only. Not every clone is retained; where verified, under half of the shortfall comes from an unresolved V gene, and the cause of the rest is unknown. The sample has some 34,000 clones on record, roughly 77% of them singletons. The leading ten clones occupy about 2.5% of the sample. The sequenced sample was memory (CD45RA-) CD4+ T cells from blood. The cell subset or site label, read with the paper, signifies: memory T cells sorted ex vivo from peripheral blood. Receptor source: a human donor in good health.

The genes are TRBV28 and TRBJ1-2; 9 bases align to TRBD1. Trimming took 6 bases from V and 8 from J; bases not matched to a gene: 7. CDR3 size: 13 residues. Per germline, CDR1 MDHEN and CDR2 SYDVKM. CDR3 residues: CASRKGQGYGYTF. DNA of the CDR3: TGTGCCAGCAGAAAGGGACAGGGCTACGGCTACACCTTC.

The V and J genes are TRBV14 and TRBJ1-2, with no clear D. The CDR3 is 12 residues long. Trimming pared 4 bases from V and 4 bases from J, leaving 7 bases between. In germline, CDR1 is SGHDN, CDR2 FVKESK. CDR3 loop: CASSPSGYGYTF. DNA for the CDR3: TGTGCCAGCAGCCCTTCAGGCTATGGCTACACCTTC.

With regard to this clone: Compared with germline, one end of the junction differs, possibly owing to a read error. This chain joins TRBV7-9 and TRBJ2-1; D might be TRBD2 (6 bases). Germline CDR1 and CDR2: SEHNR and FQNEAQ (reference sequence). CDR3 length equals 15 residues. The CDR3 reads CAGSTRLVSYNEQFF. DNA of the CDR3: TGTGCCGGCAGCACCCGACTAGTATCCTACAATGAGCAGTTCTTC.

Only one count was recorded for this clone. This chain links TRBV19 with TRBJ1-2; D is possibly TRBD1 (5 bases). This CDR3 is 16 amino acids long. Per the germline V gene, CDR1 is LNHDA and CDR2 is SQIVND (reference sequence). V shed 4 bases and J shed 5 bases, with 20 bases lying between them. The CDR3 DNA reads TGTGCCAGTAGTACAAGGGGACGGGGAATTGTTTATGGCTACACCTTC. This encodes CASSTRGRGIVYGYTF.

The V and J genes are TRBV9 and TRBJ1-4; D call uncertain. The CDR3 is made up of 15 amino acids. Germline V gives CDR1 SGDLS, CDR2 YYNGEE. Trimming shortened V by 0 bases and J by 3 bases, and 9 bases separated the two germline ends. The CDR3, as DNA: TGTGCCAGCAGCGTAGAGGAGTTGGCTAATGAAAAACTGTTTTTT. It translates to CASSVEELANEKLFF.

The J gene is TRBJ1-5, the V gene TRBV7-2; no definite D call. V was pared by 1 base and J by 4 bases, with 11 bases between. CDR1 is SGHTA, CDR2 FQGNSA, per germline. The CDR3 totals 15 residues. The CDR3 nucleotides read TGTGCCAGCAGCTTAGAACTTAGCCCGAATCAGCCCCAGCATTTT. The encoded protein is CASSLELSPNQPQHF.

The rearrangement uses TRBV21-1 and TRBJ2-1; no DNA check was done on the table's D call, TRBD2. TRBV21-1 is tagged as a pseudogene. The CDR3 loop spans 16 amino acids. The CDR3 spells CASVKGGTSGPNEQFF. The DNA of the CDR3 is TGTGCCAGCGTAAAGGGGGGGACTAGCGGGCCCAATGAGCAGTTCTTC.

The CDR3 coding sequence is TGCAGCGCCGTAGGAGGGGGGAACACTGAAGCTTTCTTT. It encodes CSAVGGGNTEAFF. The chain links TRBV29-1 to TRBJ1-1, with D perhaps matching TRBD1 (6 bases). CDR3 length equals 13 residues. Germline V lookup: CDR1 SQVTM, CDR2 ANQGSEA. Trimming cost V 7 bases and J 1 base, with 13 bases left between them.

The CDR3 sequence is CAWSVRDSWGNQPQHF. In DNA, the CDR3 is TGTGCCTGGAGTGTACGGGACTCCTGGGGCAATCAGCCCCAGCATTTT. This chain links TRBV30 with TRBJ1-5, with a possible D match to TRBD1 (5 bases). This CDR3 region has 16 residues. The germline gives CDR1 GTSNPN, CDR2 SVGIG (reference sequence). V lost 0 bases, J lost 2 bases, and 14 bases lay in between.

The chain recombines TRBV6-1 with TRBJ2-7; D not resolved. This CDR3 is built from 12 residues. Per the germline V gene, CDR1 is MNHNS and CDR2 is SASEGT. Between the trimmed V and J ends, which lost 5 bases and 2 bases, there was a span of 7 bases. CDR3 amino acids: CASSPTTYEQYF. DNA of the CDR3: TGTGCCAGCAGTCCTACCACCTACGAGCAGTACTTC.

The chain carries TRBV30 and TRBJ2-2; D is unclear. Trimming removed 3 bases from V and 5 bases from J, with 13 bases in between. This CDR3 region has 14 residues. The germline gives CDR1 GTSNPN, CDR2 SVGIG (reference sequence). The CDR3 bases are TGTGCCTGGAGCGCCGGGCCAAAAACCGGGGAGCTGTTTTTT. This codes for CAWSAGPKTGELFF.

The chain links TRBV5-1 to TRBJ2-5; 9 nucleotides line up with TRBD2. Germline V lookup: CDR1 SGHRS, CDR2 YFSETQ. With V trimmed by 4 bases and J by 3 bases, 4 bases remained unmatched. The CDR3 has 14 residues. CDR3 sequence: CASSGLAGKETQYF. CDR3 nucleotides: TGCGCCAGCAGCGGTCTAGCGGGGAAAGAGACCCAGTACTTC.

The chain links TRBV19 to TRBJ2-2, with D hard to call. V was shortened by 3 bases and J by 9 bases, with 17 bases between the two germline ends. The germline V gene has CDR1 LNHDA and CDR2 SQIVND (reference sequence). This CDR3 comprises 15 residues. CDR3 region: CASSILGSSARELFF. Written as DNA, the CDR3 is TGTGCCAGTAGTATCTTGGGCTCCTCCGCCCGGGAGCTGTTTTTT.

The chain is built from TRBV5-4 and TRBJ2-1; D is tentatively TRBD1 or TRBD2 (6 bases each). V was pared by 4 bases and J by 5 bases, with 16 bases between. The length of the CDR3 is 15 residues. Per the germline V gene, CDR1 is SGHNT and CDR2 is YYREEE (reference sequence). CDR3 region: CASSQDLGGHNEQFF. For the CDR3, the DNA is TGTGCCAGCAGCCAAGACCTGGGGGGCCACAATGAGCAGTTCTTC.

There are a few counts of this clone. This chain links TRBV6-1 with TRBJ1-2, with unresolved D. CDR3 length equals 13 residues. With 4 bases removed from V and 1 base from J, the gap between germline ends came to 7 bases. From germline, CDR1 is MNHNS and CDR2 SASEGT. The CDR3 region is CASSVADNYGYTF. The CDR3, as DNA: TGTGCCAGCAGTGTGGCCGATAACTATGGCTACACCTTC.

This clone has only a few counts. The CDR3 DNA reads TGTGCCAGTAGGCTACAGGGAATCGATCAGCCCCAGCATTTT. The encoded protein is CASRLQGIDQPQHF. V is TRBV19 and J is TRBJ1-5, with D possibly TRBD1 on 6 matching bases. V was trimmed by 6 bases and J by 5 bases, leaving 14 bases between them. CDR1 is LNHDA and CDR2 is SQIVND in the germline V gene (reference sequence). The CDR3 has 14 amino acids.

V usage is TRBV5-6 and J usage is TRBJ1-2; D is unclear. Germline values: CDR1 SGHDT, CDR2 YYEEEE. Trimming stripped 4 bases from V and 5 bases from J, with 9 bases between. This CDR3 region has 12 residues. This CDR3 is CASSPSGYGYTF. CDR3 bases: TGTGCCAGCAGCCCCTCGGGATATGGCTACACCTTC.

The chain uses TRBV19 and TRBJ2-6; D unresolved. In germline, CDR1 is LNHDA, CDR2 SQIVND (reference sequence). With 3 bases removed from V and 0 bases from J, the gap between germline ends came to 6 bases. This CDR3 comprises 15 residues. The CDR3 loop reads CASSIEVSGANVLTF. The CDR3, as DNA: TGTGCCAGTAGTATTGAGGTCTCTGGGGCCAACGTCCTGACTTTC.

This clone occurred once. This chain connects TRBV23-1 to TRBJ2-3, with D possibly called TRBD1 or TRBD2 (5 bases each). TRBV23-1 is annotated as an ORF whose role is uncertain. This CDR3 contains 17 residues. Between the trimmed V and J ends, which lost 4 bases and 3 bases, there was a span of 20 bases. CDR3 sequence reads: CASSPLLGEGQTDTQYF. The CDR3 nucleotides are TGCGCCAGCAGTCCTCTGCTGGGGGAAGGACAAACAGATACGCAGTATTTT.

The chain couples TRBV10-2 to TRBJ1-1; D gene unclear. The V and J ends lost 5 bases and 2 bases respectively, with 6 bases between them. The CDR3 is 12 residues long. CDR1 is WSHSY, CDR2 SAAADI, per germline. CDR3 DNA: TGCGCCAGCAGTCCGACTAACACTGAAGCTTTCTTT. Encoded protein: CASSPTNTEAFF.

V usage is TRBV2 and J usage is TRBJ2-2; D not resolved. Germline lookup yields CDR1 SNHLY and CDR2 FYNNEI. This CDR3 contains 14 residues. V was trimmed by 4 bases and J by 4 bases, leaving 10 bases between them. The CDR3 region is CASSAVSATGELFF. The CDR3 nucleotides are TGTGCCAGCAGTGCAGTGTCGGCCACCGGGGAGCTGTTTTTT.

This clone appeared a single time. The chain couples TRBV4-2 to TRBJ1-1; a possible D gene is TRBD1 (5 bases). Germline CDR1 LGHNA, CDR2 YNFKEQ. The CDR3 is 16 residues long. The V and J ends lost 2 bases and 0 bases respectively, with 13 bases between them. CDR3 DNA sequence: TGTGCCAGCAGCCAACCGACAGCCCGCATGAACACTGAAGCTTTCTTT. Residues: CASSQPTARMNTEAFF.

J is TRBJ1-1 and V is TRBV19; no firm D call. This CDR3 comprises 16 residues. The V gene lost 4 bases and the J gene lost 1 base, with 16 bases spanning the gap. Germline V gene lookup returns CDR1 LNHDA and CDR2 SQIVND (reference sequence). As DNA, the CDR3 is TGTGCCAGTAGTACACACGGGTCGATAGCGAACACTGAAGCTTTCTTT. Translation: CASSTHGSIANTEAFF.

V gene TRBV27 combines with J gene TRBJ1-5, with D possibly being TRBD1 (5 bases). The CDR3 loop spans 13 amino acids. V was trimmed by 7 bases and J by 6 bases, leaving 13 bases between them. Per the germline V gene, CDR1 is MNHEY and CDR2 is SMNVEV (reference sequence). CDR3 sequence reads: CASTEWGVQPQHF. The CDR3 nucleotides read TGTGCCAGCACTGAGTGGGGGGTTCAGCCCCAGCATTTT.

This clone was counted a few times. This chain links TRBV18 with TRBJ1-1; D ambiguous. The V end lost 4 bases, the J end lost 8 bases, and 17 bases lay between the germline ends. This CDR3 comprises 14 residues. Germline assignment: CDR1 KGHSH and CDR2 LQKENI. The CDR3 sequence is CASSRTEDGDEAFF. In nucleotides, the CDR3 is TGTGCCAGCTCACGTACGGAGGACGGAGACGAAGCTTTCTTT.

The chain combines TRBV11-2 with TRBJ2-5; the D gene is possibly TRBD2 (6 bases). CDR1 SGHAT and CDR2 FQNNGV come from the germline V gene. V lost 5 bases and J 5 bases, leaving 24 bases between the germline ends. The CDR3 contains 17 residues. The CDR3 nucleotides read TGTGCCAGCAGCCCGCATGGCAAAGAGGGCCGGGGGGAGACCCAGTACTTC. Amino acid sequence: CASSPHGKEGRGETQYF.

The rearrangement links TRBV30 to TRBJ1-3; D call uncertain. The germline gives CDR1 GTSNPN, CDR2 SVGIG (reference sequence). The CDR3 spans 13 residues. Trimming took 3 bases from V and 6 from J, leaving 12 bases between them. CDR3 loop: CAWRVGPANTIYF. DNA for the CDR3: TGTGCCTGGAGGGTGGGTCCGGCAAACACCATATATTTT.